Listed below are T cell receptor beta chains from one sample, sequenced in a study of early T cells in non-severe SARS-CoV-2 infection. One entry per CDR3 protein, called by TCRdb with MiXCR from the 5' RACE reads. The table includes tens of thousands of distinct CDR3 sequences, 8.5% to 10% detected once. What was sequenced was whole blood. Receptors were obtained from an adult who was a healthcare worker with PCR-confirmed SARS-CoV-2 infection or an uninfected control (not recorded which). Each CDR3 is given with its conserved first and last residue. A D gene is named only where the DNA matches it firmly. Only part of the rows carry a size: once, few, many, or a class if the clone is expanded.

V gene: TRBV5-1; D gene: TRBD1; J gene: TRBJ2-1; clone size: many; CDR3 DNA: TGCGCCAGCAGCTTGGAACAGGGGAACAATGAGCAGTTCTTC; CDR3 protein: CASSLEQGNNEQFF
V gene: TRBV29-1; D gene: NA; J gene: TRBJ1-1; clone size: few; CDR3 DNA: TGCAGCGTTGTAAGGGCCACTGAAGCTTTCTTT; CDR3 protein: CSVVRATEAFF
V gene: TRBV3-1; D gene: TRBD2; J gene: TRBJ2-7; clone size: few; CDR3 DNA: TGTGCCAGCAGCCAAGGGACTAGCGGGAGAGTTCAGTACTTC; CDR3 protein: CASSQGTSGRVQYF
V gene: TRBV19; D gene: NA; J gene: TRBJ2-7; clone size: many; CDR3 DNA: TGTGCCAGTACCCTAAGACAGGACTCCTACGAGCAGTACTTC; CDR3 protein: CASTLRQDSYEQYF
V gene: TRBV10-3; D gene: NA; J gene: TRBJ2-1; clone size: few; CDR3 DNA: TGTGCCATCAGGGTACAGGGAGCTATAGGGAATGAGCAGTTCTTC; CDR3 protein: CAIRVQGAIGNEQFF
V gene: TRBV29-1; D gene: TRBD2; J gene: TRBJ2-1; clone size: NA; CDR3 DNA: TGCAGCGTTGAGCCTGCTAGCGGGAGGGCCTCGTGGAATGAGCAGTTCTTC; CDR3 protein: CSVEPASGRASWNEQFF
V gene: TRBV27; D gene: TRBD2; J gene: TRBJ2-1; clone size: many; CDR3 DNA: TGTGCCAGCAGTTTGAGGACTAGCGTTTACAATGAGCAGTTCTTC; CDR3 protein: CASSLRTSVYNEQFF
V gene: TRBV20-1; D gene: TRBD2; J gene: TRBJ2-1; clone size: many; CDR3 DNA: TGCAGTGCCCAACCCACTAGCGGGCTAGGCTCCTACAATGAGCAGTTCTTC; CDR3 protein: CSAQPTSGLGSYNEQFF
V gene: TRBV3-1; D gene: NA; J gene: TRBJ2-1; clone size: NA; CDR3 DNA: TGTGCCAGCAGCCAACGACTCCCCTCGGAGGGGCAGTTCTTC; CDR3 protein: CASSQRLPSEGQFF
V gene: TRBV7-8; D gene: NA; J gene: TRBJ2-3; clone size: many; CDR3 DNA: TGTGCCAGCAGCTTAGTCCAGGGACCCCACACAGATACGCAGTATTTT; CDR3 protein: CASSLVQGPHTDTQYF
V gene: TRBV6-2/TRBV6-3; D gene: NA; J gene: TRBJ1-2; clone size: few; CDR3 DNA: TGTGCCAGCAGTACCCAACGGATTGGCTATGGCTACACCTTC; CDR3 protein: CASSTQRIGYGYTF
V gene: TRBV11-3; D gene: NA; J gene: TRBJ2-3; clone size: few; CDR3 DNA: TGTGCCAGCAGCTCCCGGGACACAGATACGCAGTATTTT; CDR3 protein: CASSSRDTDTQYF
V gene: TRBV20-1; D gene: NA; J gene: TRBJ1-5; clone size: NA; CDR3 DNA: TGCAGTGCCCTTCGGATTTCGTGGACAGACAATCAGCCCCAGCATTTT; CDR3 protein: CSALRISWTDNQPQHF